Sequencing of this TCR beta chain was carried out in a study of blood T cell repertoires in COVID-19. Looking at the study overall: Samples came from the United States, Italy and Spain, spanning acute and convalescent COVID-19.

TCRdb keeps only in-frame clones here, not all; method: immunoSEQ multiplex PCR. Of some 160,000 clones in the sample, over 75% are singletons; the top ten hold roughly 13%. The sample was peripheral blood. The sequence was collected from a man aged 65 to 85 who had recovered from COVID-19.

The CDR3 region is CASSRQAIYEQYF. The CDR3 DNA follows: TGTGCCAGCAGTAGACAGGCCATCTACGAGCAGTACTTC. The J gene is TRBJ2-7, the V gene TRBV2; a weak D match, TRBD1 (6 bases). V lost 5 bases to trimming and J lost 3 bases, with 11 bases between them. Germline V gene sequence: CDR1 SNHLY, CDR2 FYNNEI. The CDR3 loop spans 13 amino acids.